The rows below give T cell receptor beta chains drawn from one sample of a study of post-analysis software for immune sequencing data. A single record per CDR3 protein comes from TCRdb applying MiXCR to the PCR reads. The table has 740,000 or so distinct CDR3 sequences, 53% seen once. The sample consisted of blood. The source of these receptors is a girl between 10 and 17 years old with multiple sclerosis. The CDR3 runs from the conserved cysteine through the conserved F or W. A D gene is named only where the DNA matches it firmly. Clone size, where shown, is once, few, many, or a class for clones that have expanded.

TRBD2,TRBV20-1,.,TRBJ2-7,TGCAGTGCTTCTAGCGGGAGGAGTTTATACGAGCAGTACTTC,CSASSGRSLYEQYF
TRBD1,TRBV12-3/TRBV12-4,.,TRBJ1-2,TGTGCCAGCAGTGGCCACAGGGGATCTAACTATGGCTACACCTTC,CASSGHRGSNYGYTF
TRBD2,TRBV7-8,few,TRBJ2-3,TGTGCCAGTTCGTCAATCCGGCTAGCGGGAAGCACAGATACGCAGTATTTT,CASSSIRLAGSTDTQYF
TRBD1,TRBV29-1,few,TRBJ2-7,TGCAGCGCCGTGGCGGGACAGGGGGTCTACGAGCAGTACTTC,CSAVAGQGVYEQYF
TRBD1,TRBV6-6,.,TRBJ2-7,TGTGCCAGCACCAAATCACCGGGACAGGGGCCCTACGAGCAGTACTTC,CASTKSPGQGPYEQYF
TRBD1,TRBV12-3/TRBV12-4,.,TRBJ1-2,TGTGCCAGCAGAGGGACAGCCTATGGCTACACCTTC,CASRGTAYGYTF
.,TRBV12-3/TRBV12-4,few,TRBJ2-5,TGTGCCAGCACCCCCTGGGGCTACAGCCAAGAGACCCAGTACTTC,CASTPWGYSQETQYF
TRBD2,TRBV7-2,.,TRBJ2-7,TGTGCCAGCAGAAACCGGGACTATGGGGCCCAGTACTTC,CASRNRDYGAQYF
TRBD2,TRBV29-1,few,TRBJ2-7,TGCAGCGTTGCCGCTGGCGGGAGCTCCTACGAGCAGTACTTC,CSVAAGGSSYEQYF
.,TRBV6-6,few,TRBJ2-3,TGTGCCAGCACCCGGGGAATGACAGATACGCAGTATTTT,CASTRGMTDTQYF
TRBD1,TRBV7-8,few,TRBJ2-1,TGTGCCAGCAGCACCGACAGGGGCACACGCAATGAGCAGTTCTTC,CASSTDRGTRNEQFF
TRBD1,TRBV20-1,.,TRBJ1-5,TGCAGTGCTAGAGTTGAGACAGGGGGCGGCAATCAGCCCCAGCATTTT,CSARVETGGGNQPQHF
TRBD2,TRBV12-3/TRBV12-4,.,TRBJ2-1,TGTGCCAGCAGGAGGGGACTAGTGGGGCAGTTCTTC,CASRRGLVGQFF
TRBD2,TRBV5-1,.,TRBJ2-7,TGCGCCAGCAGCGTTGGACTAGCGGGGATCTACGAGCAGTACTTC,CASSVGLAGIYEQYF
.,TRBV7-2,few,TRBJ2-4,TGTGCCAGCAGCTTAACTCGATCCTACGCGAACATTCAGTACTTC,CASSLTRSYANIQYF
.,TRBV6-5,few,TRBJ2-1,TGTGCCAGCAGTTACAAAACTAGCCGCAGCTCCTACAATGAGCAGTTCTTC,CASSYKTSRSSYNEQFF
TRBD2,TRBV29-1,.,TRBJ2-1,TGCAGCGTTGACAGGACTAGCGGGGCCCATGAGCAGTTCTTC,CSVDRTSGAHEQFF
TRBD2,TRBV11-2,.,TRBJ2-5,TGTGCCAGCAGCTCCCCAGGACTAGCGACTTCAGAGACCCAGTACTTC,CASSSPGLATSETQYF
.,TRBV3-1,.,TRBJ2-1,TGTGCCAGCAGCCAAGGAATAGATCGGAATGAGCAGTTCTTC,CASSQGIDRNEQFF
.,TRBV5-5,.,TRBJ1-2,TGTGCCAGCAGCTATTTTAGGACAGATAACTATGGCTACACCTTC,CASSYFRTDNYGYTF
TRBD2,TRBV5-1,few,TRBJ2-7,TGCGCCAGCAGCGTTCAACCTATGGCGGGAGTCGGGTACGAGCAGTACTTC,CASSVQPMAGVGYEQYF
TRBD1,TRBV7-2,.,TRBJ1-1,TGTGCCAGCAGCTTACACAGGGGGTATAGCACTGAAGCTTTCTTT,CASSLHRGYSTEAFF
TRBD2,TRBV29-1,few,TRBJ2-3,TGCAGCGTTCACAACGGAGAGGGACTAGCGGGGACGCAGTATTTT,CSVHNGEGLAGTQYF
TRBD2,TRBV20-1,.,TRBJ2-1,TGCAGTGCTAGAGATCAGCGTAGCGGGAGTTACTATGAGCAGTTCTTC,CSARDQRSGSYYEQFF
TRBD2,TRBV7-2,.,TRBJ2-2,TGTGCCAGCAGCTTATCAGCGGGAGGGTCCGGGGAGCTGTTTTTT,CASSLSAGGSGELFF
TRBD2,TRBV29-1,.,TRBJ2-3,TGCAGCGTCCGGGGACTAGCGGGAGACCTAGATACGCAGTATTTT,CSVRGLAGDLDTQYF
TRBD1,TRBV5-1,.,TRBJ2-7,TGCGCCAGCAGCTTATGGGACAGGGGGCTCGACGAGCAGTACTTC,CASSLWDRGLDEQYF
TRBD1,TRBV9,.,TRBJ2-7,TGTGCCAGCAGCGCCACGGGACAGCACTACGAGCAGTACTTC,CASSATGQHYEQYF
.,TRBV5-1,.,TRBJ2-1,TGCGCCAGCAGCTTGGCCCTGCTAGCGCCTTACAATGAGCAGTTCTTC,CASSLALLAPYNEQFF
.,TRBV7-2,few,TRBJ2-7,TGTGCCAGCACTAACCTGAGAGGATGGGCGGAGCAGTACTTC,CASTNLRGWAEQYF
.,TRBV12-3/TRBV12-4,.,TRBJ2-1,TGTGCCAGCACCAATACAGGGCTGTCTCCGTTCTTC,CASTNTGLSPFF
.,TRBV24-1,.,TRBJ2-3,TGTGCCACCAGGGGGACACGGCGCAGCACAGATACGCAGTATTTT,CATRGTRRSTDTQYF
TRBD1,TRBV7-2,.,TRBJ2-7,TGTGCCAGCAGCCTCAAGACAGGGGGCGCCTACGAGCAGTACTTC,CASSLKTGGAYEQYF
.,TRBV14,.,TRBJ2-1,TGTGCCAGCAGCCAAGACGGCGGGTACTCCTACAATGAGCAGTTCTTC,CASSQDGGYSYNEQFF
.,TRBV9,.,TRBJ2-7,TGTGCCAGCAGCCGTAGGTGGGGTCCATCCTACGAGCAGTACTTC,CASSRRWGPSYEQYF
.,TRBV11-2,.,TRBJ1-6,TGTGCCAGCAGCCGGAGGACAGCAGAAGTGGGACCCCTCCACTTT,CASSRRTAEVGPLHF
TRBD2,TRBV10-2,.,TRBJ2-7,TGCGCCAGCAGTGAGTCGACTAGCGGAGCGTACGAGCAGTACTTC,CASSESTSGAYEQYF
.,TRBV7-2,many,TRBJ2-7,TGTGCCAGCAGTTTGGGATCAGGCGGCTCCTACGAGCAGTACTTC,CASSLGSGGSYEQYF
.,TRBV29-1,.,TRBJ2-3,TGCAGCTCGAAGACCCGAAATGGAGGCACAGATACGCAGTATTTT,CSSKTRNGGTDTQYF
TRBD2,TRBV28,.,TRBJ2-3,TGTGCCAGCACGGGCTGGCGGGAGGAACGCACAGATACGCAGTATTTT,CASTGWREERTDTQYF
.,TRBV5-1,.,TRBJ1-1,TGCGCCAGCAGCTTGGATGGGGGCCTCGTCATTGAAGCTTTCTTT,CASSLDGGLVIEAFF
TRBD2,TRBV10-3,.,TRBJ2-1,TGTGCCACTGCGAGAAGCTCGGGACTAGCGGGAGGGCCGCATGAGCAGTTCTTC,CATARSSGLAGGPHEQFF
.,TRBV5-1,few,TRBJ2-7,TGCGCCAGCAGCTTGGCTCGGACCCAAAGGGACGAGCAGTACTTC,CASSLARTQRDEQYF
TRBD1,TRBV25-1,.,TRBJ2-5,TGTGCCAGCAGTGAATGGACAGGGGTCCGCGAGACCCAGTACTTC,CASSEWTGVRETQYF
TRBD2,TRBV6-4,.,TRBJ2-3,TGTGCCAGCAGTGAGACTAGCGGGAACACAGATACGCGGTATTTT,CASSETSGNTDTRYF
.,TRBV5-1,.,TRBJ2-3,TGCGCCAGCATGTCCAAAGCTGCTAGCACAGATACGCAGTATTTT,CASMSKAASTDTQYF
TRBD2,TRBV15,.,TRBJ2-1,TGTGCCACCAGCCAAAGGACTAGCGGGAGGGCCGGTGAGCAGTTCTTC,CATSQRTSGRAGEQFF
.,TRBV15,few,TRBJ2-2,TGTGCCACCAGCAGGGGTAGCGGGAACACCGGGGAGCTGTTTTTT,CATSRGSGNTGELFF
.,TRBV2,few,TRBJ1-5,TGTGCCAGCAGTGTAGAGAGGTCCACTAGCAATCAGCCCCAGCATTTT,CASSVERSTSNQPQHF
.,TRBV5-6,.,TRBJ2-1,TGTGCCAGCGGACTGATGGGAGGTTCCTACAATGAGCAGTTCTTC,CASGLMGGSYNEQFF
TRBD2,TRBV20-1,few,TRBJ2-4,TGCAGTGCTCCAGGACTAGCGGAGCGGATTCAGTACTTC,CSAPGLAERIQYF